This T cell receptor beta chain was obtained from a study of EBV T-cell therapy then PD-1 blockade in nasopharyngeal carcinoma (dated by TCRdb to the early 2020s). Regarding this clone: It lacks a known antigen. There are no base qualities to consult, and no much larger clone falls within one base.

Genomic DNA was extracted from sorted cells using the Qiagen DNeasy Kit. TCR beta chain deep sequencing was performed on the immunoSEQ platform. Per the authors' processing: The immunoSEQ Analyzer software was used to analyze the repertoire data. Imported from immuneACCESS, the table was reduced by TCRdb to in-frame sequences with V and J called. These copies leave out some clones; in studies compared against another copy, an unresolved V gene accounts for under half, and the cause of the remainder is not known. V, J and clone size are those of that table, while D and trimming were read from the DNA. Counted in this sample were over 20,000 clones; about 81% of them appeared once. The top ten constitute roughly 30% of the sample. The sample's time point label is to be understood as: 266 days after commencement of treatment, after nivolumab therapy. The sample's treatment or condition label, in plain terms: AdE1-LMPpoly-expanded autologous EBV-specific T-cell therapy followed by anti-PD-1 nivolumab.

The TCR comes from a man aged 35-49 years with nasopharyngeal carcinoma. The source material was CD8+ T cells from blood, sampled at day 266 from a patient whose treatment included autologous EBV-specific T cells and nivolumab.

The CDR3 region: CASSFLGGRNNEQFF. In nucleotide form, the sequence is TGTGCCAGCAGCTTCCTGGGGGGTCGGAACAATGAGCAGTTCTTC. This receptor chain uses TRBV3-1 (or the pseudogene TRBV3-2) and TRBJ2-1, with TRBD2 perhaps the D gene, on 6 matching bases. Including the terminal cysteine and phenylalanine, the CDR3 comprises 15 residues. Just the 45-base CDR3 DNA is kept, in frame starting at base 1. Cut back by 5 bases and 5 bases, the V and J ends lie 16 bases apart. Sequences LGHDT (CDR1) and YNNKEL (CDR2) are obtained from the germline V gene (reference sequence).